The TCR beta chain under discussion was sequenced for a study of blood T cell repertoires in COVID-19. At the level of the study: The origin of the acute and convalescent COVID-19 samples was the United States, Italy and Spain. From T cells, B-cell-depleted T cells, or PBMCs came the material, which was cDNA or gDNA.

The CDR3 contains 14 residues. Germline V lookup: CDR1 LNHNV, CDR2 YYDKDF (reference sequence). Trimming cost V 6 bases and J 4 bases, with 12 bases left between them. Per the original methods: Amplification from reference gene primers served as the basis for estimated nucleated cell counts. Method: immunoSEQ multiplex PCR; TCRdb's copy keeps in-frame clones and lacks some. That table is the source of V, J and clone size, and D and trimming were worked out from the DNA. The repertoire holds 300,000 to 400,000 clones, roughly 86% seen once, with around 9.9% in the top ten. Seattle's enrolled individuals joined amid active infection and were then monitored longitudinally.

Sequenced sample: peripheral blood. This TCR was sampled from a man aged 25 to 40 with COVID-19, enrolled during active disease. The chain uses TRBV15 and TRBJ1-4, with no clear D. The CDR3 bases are TGTGCCACCAGTTTAGGAGGTATTAATGAAAAACTGTTTTTT. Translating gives CATSLGGINEKLFF.